The clone carrying this T cell receptor (beta chain) showed up just once. As yet, its antigen is unknown. Every subset's genomic DNA went evenly onto several immunoSEQ plates. Profiling relied on immunoSEQ multiplex PCR, and the TCRdb table lists in-frame clones only, not all of them. Of millions of clones detected, over 85% appear once; the ten largest clones hold roughly 0.15%. The source of the sample is a study of shared clonotypes between healthy human individuals. Notes on the study in general: Lower generation probabilities were found for non-shared clonotypes than for those shared by all four donors. Generally, estimated richness proved larger in naive subsets than it did in memory subsets.

CDR3 size: 18 residues. V gave up 1 base and J gave up 7 bases, with 24 bases separating them. Germline CDR1 reads MGHRA; CDR2 reads YSYEKL. This TCR was recovered from a man aged 18-30 years in good health. Sequencing was done on a sample of naive CD4+ T cells sorted from blood. Documented subset: CD45RA+ positively selected. The V gene is TRBV4-1, the J gene TRBJ2-3, with D maybe TRBD2 (7 bases). This CDR3 reads CASSQVMGAGVTHHTQYF. The CDR3 nucleotides read TGCGCCAGCAGCCAAGTTATGGGGGCGGGGGTGACCCACCATACGCAGTATTTT.